What follows is one T cell receptor (beta chain) and its context. The sample is drawn from a study of PD-1 blockade in classical Hodgkin lymphoma. The V segment lost 5 bases and the J segment 4 bases; nucleotides outside the gene matches: 11. The V gene's germline CDR1 is LGHNA and CDR2 YSLEER. CDR3 length: 16 residues. The data were produced by immunoSEQ multiplex PCR, yet TCRdb's version contains in-frame clones alone and is incomplete. The sample includes 110,000 or so clones, approximately 89% of them seen just once. The time point here: cycle 4 day 1 (C4D1), after five to seven weeks of nivolumab. Autologous stem cell transplantation was followed by relapse in every patient, and brentuximab vedotin exposure varied.

This TCR came from a human donor with classical Hodgkin lymphoma. The sample in question was peripheral blood mononuclear cells (PBMCs), obtained before the fourth cycle of nivolumab. The V call is TRBV4-3, the J call TRBJ1-2; 9 bases map to TRBD1. DNA for the CDR3: TGCGCCAGCAGCTCCAAGGAGACAGGGGGAAGCTATGGCTACACCTTC. Translated, it gives CASSSKETGGSYGYTF.